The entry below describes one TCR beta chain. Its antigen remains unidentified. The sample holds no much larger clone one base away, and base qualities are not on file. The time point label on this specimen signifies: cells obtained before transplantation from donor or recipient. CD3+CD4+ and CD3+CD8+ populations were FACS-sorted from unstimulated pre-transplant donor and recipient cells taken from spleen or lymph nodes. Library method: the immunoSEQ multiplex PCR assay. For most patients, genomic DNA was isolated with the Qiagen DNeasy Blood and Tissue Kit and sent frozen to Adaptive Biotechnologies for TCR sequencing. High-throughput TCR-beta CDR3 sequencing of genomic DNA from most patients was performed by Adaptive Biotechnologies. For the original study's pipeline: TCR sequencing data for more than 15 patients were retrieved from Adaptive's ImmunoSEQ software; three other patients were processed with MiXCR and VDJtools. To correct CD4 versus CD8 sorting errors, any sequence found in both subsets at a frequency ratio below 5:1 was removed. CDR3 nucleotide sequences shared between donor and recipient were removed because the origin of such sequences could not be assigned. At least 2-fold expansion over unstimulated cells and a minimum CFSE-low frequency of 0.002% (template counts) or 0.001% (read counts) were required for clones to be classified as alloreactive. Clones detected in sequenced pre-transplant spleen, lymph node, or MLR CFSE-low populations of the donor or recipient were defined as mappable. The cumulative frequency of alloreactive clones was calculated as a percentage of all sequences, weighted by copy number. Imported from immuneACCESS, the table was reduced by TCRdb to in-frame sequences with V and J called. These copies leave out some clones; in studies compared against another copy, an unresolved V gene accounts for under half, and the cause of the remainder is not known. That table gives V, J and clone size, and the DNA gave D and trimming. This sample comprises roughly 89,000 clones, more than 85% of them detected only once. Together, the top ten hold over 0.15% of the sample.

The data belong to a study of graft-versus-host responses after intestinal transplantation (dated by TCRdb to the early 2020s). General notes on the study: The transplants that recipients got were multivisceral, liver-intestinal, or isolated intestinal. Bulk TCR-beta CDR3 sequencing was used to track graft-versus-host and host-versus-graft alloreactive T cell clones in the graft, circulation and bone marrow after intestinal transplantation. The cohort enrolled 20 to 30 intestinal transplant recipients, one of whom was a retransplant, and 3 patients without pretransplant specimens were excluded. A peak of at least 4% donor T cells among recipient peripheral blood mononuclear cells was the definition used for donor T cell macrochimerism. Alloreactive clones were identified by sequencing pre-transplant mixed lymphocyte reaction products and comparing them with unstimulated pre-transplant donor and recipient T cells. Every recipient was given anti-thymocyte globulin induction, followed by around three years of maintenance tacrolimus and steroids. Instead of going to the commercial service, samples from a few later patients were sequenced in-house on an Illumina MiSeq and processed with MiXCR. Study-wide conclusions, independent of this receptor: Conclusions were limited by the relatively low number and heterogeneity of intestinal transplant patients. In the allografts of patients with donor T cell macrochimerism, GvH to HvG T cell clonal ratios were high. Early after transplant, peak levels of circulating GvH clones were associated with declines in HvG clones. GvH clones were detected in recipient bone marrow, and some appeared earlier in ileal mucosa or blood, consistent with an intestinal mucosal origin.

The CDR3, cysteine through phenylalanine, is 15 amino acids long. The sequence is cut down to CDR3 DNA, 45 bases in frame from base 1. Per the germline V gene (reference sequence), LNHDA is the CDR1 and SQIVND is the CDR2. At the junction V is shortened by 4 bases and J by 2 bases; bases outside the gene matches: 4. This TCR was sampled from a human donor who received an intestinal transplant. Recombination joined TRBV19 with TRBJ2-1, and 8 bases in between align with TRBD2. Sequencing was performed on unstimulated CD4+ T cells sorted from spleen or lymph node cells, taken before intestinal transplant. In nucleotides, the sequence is TGTGCCAGTAGTAAGACTAGCGCAACCTACAATGAGCAGTTCTTC. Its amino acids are CASSKTSATYNEQFF. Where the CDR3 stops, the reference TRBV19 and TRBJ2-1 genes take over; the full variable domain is DGGITQSPKYLFRKEGQNVTLSCEQNLNHDAMYWYRQDPGQGLRLIYYSQIVNDFQKGDIAEGYSVSREKKESFPLTVTSAQKNPTAFYLCASSKTSATYNEQFFGPGTRLTVL.